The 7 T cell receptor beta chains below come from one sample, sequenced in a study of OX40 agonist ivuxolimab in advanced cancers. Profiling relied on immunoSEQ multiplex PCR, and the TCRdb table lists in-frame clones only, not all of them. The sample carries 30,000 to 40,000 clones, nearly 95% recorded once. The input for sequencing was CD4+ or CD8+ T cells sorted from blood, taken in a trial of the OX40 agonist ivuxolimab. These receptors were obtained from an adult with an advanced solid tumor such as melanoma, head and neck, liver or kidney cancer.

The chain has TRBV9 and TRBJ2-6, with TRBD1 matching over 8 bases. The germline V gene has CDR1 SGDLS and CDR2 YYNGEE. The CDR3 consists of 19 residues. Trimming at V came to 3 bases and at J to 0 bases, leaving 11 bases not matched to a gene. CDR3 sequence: CASSASPGQDFSGANVLTF. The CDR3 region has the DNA TGTGCCAGCAGCGCCTCTCCGGGACAGGATTTCTCTGGGGCCAACGTCCTGACTTTC.

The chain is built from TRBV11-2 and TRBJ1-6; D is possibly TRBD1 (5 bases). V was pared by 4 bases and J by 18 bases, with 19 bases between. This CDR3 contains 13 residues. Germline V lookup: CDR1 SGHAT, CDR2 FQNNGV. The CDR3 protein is CASSSHTEGSPHF. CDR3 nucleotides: TGTGCCAGCAGCTCCCACACCGAGGGGAGTCCCCACTTT.

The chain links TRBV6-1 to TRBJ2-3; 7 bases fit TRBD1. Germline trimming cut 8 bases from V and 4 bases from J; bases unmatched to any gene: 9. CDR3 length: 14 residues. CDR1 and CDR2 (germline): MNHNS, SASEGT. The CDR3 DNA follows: TGTGCCAGCCAATCAGACAGGGCGGCAGATACGCAGTATTTT. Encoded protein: CASQSDRAADTQYF.

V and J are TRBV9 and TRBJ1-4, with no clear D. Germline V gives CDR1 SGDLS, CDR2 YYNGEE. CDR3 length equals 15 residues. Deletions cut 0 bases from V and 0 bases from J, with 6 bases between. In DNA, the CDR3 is TGTGCCAGCAGCGTAGGGCCTACAACTAATGAAAAACTGTTTTTT. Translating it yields CASSVGPTTNEKLFF. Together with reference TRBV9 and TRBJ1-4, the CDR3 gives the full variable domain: DSGVTQTPKHLITATGQRVTLRCSPRSGDLSVYWYQQSLDQGLQFLIQYYNGEERAKGNILERFSAQQFPDLHSELNLSSLELGDSALYFCASSVGPTTNEKLFFGSGTQLSVL.

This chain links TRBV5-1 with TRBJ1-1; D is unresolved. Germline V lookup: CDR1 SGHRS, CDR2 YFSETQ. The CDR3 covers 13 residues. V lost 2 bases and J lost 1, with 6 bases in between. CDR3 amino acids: CASSLSQNTEAFF. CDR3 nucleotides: TGCGCCAGCAGCTTAAGTCAGAACACTGAAGCTTTCTTT.

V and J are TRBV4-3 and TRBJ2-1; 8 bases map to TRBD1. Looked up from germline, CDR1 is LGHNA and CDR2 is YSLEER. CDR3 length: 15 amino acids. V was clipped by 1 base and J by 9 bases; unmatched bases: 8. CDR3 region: CASSQGQGLGTEQFF. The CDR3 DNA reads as TGCGCCAGCAGCCAAGGACAGGGGCTCGGTACTGAGCAGTTCTTC.

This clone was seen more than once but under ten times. CDR3 sequence: CACCGFSGNTIYF. The CDR3 DNA reads as TGTGCCTGTTGCGGGTTCTCTGGAAACACCATATATTTT. The chain employs TRBV19 and TRBJ1-3; D unclear. Germline V gene lookup returns CDR1 LNHDA and CDR2 SQIVND (reference sequence). Trimming removed 11 bases at V and 0 bases at J, with 11 bases between. This CDR3 contains 13 residues.